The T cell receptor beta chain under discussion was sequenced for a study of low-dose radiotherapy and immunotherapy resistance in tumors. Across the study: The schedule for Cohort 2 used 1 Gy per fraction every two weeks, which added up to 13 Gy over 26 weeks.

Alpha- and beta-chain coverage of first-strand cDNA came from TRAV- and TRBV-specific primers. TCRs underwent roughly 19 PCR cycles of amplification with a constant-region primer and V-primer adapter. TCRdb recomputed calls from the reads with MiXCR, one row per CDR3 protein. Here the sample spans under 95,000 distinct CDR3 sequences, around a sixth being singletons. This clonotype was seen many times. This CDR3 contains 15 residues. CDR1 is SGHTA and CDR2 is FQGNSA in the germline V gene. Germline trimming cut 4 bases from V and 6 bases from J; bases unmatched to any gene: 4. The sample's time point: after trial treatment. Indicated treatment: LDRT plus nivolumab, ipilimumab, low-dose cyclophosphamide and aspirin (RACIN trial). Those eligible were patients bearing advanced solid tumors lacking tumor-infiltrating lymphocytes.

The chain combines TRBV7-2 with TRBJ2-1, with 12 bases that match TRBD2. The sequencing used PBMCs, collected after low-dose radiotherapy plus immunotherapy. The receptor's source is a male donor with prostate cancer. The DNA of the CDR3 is TGTGCCAGCAGCTCGACTAGCGGGAGCAGCAATGAGCAGTTCTTC. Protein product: CASSSTSGSSNEQFF.